These T cell receptor beta chains were read from a single sample in a study of shared clonotypes between healthy human individuals. Sequencing was performed with immunoSEQ multiplex PCR; in TCRdb, only in-frame clones are kept and a portion is missing. The sample consists of about 450,000 clones, roughly 77% of them appearing once. Specimen: PBMCs. Source of these receptors: a middle-aged woman in good health. Some clones in this sample may be carry-over from other donors' samples. The CDR3 runs from the conserved cysteine through the conserved F or W. The D gene is left open where the match is weak. Only part of the rows carry a size: once, few, many, or a class if the clone is expanded.

NA	TRBD2	TRBV5-6	TRBJ2-1	CASTNTGGGGNEQFF	TGTGCCAGCACCAACACGGGAGGAGGCGGCAATGAGCAGTTCTTC
NA	NA	TRBV4-1	TRBJ2-7	CASSQEGGRGGHYEQYF	TGCGCCAGCAGCCAAGAGGGGGGCAGGGGAGGACACTACGAGCAGTACTTC
NA	NA	TRBV15	TRBJ2-7	CATSRDRGYEQYF	TGTGCCACCAGCAGAGATCGAGGCTACGAGCAGTACTTC
NA	NA	TRBV7-8	TRBJ1-1	CASSLVSDTEAFF	TGTGCCAGCAGCTTAGTGTCCGACACTGAAGCTTTCTTT
NA	TRBD2	TRBV27	TRBJ2-3	CASSRTSGASTDTQYF	TGTGCCAGCAGTCGAACTAGCGGGGCAAGCACAGATACGCAGTATTTT
NA	TRBD1	TRBV7-8	TRBJ1-1	CASSSGTGGMNTEAFF	TGTGCCAGCAGCTCAGGGACAGGGGGAATGAACACTGAAGCTTTCTTT
NA	TRBD1	TRBV6-4	TRBJ2-1	CASSEGQGGNEQFF	TGTGCCAGCAGTGAAGGACAGGGGGGCAATGAGCAGTTCTTC
NA	NA	TRBV19	TRBJ2-7	CASSIVGGSYEQYF	TGTGCCAGTAGTATAGTCGGCGGAAGCTACGAGCAGTACTTC
NA	NA	TRBV29-1	TRBJ2-7	CSVEGFGLREQYF	TGCAGCGTTGAGGGTTTCGGACTGCGCGAGCAGTACTTC
NA	NA	TRBV5-6	TRBJ1-4	CASSPQSGAGGKEKLFF	TGTGCCAGCAGCCCGCAGTCCGGGGCCGGAGGCAAGGAAAAACTGTTTTTT
NA	NA	TRBV13	TRBJ1-2	CASSLGPGSPNYGYTF	TGTGCCAGCAGCTTAGGGCCAGGAAGTCCTAACTATGGCTACACCTTC
NA	TRBD1	TRBV4-1	TRBJ2-6	CASQDRVSGANVLTF	TGCGCCAGCCAGGACAGGGTGTCTGGGGCCAACGTCCTGACTTTC
NA	NA	TRBV12-2	TRBJ2-2	CASRLGRGRYTGELFF	TGTGCAAGTCGCTTAGGTCGCGGGAGGTATACCGGGGAGCTGTTTTTT
NA	TRBD1	TRBV4-2	TRBJ2-2	CASSPDRGRNTGELFF	TGTGCCAGCAGCCCCGACAGGGGGCGCAACACCGGGGAGCTGTTTTTT
NA	NA	TRBV19	TRBJ2-7	CASSASSYEQYF	TGTGCCAGTAGTGCCAGCTCCTACGAGCAGTACTTC
NA	NA	TRBV28	TRBJ1-5	CASAGPLNQPQHF	TGTGCCAGCGCGGGACCTCTAAATCAGCCCCAGCATTTT
NA	NA	TRBV11-1	TRBJ2-1	CASSFVGPGNEQFF	TGTGCCAGCAGCTTCGTTGGGCCAGGGAATGAGCAGTTCTTC
NA	NA	TRBV6-1	TRBJ1-4	CASSEPGLKEKLFF	TGTGCCAGCAGTGAACCCGGACTCAAGGAAAAACTGTTTTTT
NA	NA	TRBV5-1	TRBJ2-3	CASSMSPGSTDTQYF	TGCGCCAGCAGTATGAGCCCAGGGAGCACAGATACGCAGTATTTT
NA	NA	TRBV7-9	TRBJ1-3	CASDRGAGNTIYF	TGTGCCAGCGACCGAGGGGCTGGAAACACCATATATTTT
NA	NA	TRBV6-1	TRBJ1-4	CASSVSRTGTQREKLFF	TGTGCCAGCAGTGTCTCCCGCACCGGGACACAAAGGGAAAAACTGTTTTTT
few	NA	TRBV18	TRBJ2-7	CASSPLGTYEQYF	TGTGCCAGCTCACCACTGGGAACCTACGAGCAGTACTTC
few	NA	TRBV28	TRBJ2-3	CAEQGDTDTQYF	TGTGCGGAGCAGGGTGACACAGATACGCAGTATTTT
NA	TRBD2	TRBV10-3	TRBJ2-3	CATAAGRSADTQYF	TGTGCCACAGCGGCCGGGAGGAGTGCAGATACGCAGTATTTT
NA	NA	TRBV7-3	TRBJ2-3	CASSPEGRTDTQYF	TGTGCCAGCAGCCCTGAGGGTCGCACAGATACGCAGTATTTT
NA	TRBD1	TRBV9	TRBJ2-7	CASSASTGGIGEQYF	TGTGCCAGCAGCGCCTCGACAGGGGGTATTGGCGAGCAGTACTTC
NA	NA	TRBV6-5	TRBJ2-1	CASSYYLPTDEQFF	TGTGCCAGCAGTTACTACCTTCCCACCGATGAGCAGTTCTTC
once	NA	TRBV18	TRBJ2-7	CASSPPSVSYEQYF	TGTGCCAGCTCACCTCCCAGCGTCTCCTACGAGCAGTACTTC
NA	TRBD2	TRBV28	TRBJ2-7	CASSLGLAATYEQYF	TGTGCCAGCAGTTTAGGGCTAGCGGCAACCTACGAGCAGTACTTC
NA	NA	TRBV2	TRBJ2-2	CASRDSDNTGELFF	TGTGCCAGCAGGGACAGCGACAACACCGGGGAGCTGTTTTTT
NA	NA	TRBV2	TRBJ2-1	CASSGVTSYNEQFF	TGTGCCAGCAGTGGAGTCACCTCCTACAATGAGCAGTTCTTC
NA	TRBD2	TRBV30	TRBJ2-2	CAWSDGRARTGELFF	TGTGCCTGGAGTGACGGGAGGGCCCGGACCGGGGAGCTGTTTTTT
NA	NA	TRBV28	TRBJ1-5	CASSLLGRSQPQHF	TGTGCCAGCAGTCTCCTCGGCCGGTCTCAGCCCCAGCATTTT
NA	NA	TRBV28	TRBJ1-2	CASSLRDRVRYGYTF	TGTGCCAGCAGTTTGAGGGACCGGGTACGGTATGGCTACACCTTC
NA	NA	TRBV7-2	TRBJ2-5	CASSPGTAPWETQYF	TGTGCCAGCAGCCCCGGGACCGCACCTTGGGAGACCCAGTACTTC
NA	NA	TRBV4-3	TRBJ2-1	CASSQEVRESEQFF	TGCGCCAGCAGCCAAGAGGTCAGGGAAAGTGAGCAGTTCTTC
once	NA	TRBV5-1	TRBJ2-2	CASSLGGFTGELFF	TGCGCCAGCAGCTTGGGAGGGTTCACCGGGGAGCTGTTTTTT
NA	NA	TRBV2	TRBJ2-2	CASSDRELTGELFF	TGTGCCAGCAGTGACAGGGAATTAACCGGGGAGCTGTTTTTT
NA	TRBD1	TRBV7-6	TRBJ2-3	CASSPKPQGAGDTQYF	TGTGCCAGCAGCCCGAAACCACAGGGGGCAGGGGATACGCAGTATTTT